This T cell receptor (beta chain) was recorded in a study of response to subunit inactivated influenza vaccine. This clonotype showed up just a few times. Via MiXCR, TCRdb re-called the RT-PCR reads, giving one row per CDR3 protein. The profile shows about 620,000 distinct CDR3 sequences, roughly 12% of them singletons. Trimming took 6 bases from V and 5 from J, leaving 13 bases between them. The CDR3 totals 14 residues. The sample was also linked to a second study, of T cells expressing NK-cell markers. That report notes: 5'RACE template switching built TCR beta cDNA with unique molecular identifiers. Sorted CD3+CD56+NKG2C+, CD3+CD56+NKG2C- and CD3+CD56-NKG2C+ T-cell subsets were beta-chain profiled. Among CD8+ T cells from over 5 donors, dominant NKG2C+ clonotypes accounted for about 1.0-7.0%. Whether expanded NKG2C+ T cell clones recognized HCMV stayed uncertain.

This receptor was obtained from a man in his forties or fifties who received an inactivated influenza vaccine. V is TRBV12-3 or TRBV12-4 and J is TRBJ2-2, with D hard to call. The sequencing used PBMCs from blood, collected on the day of vaccination. The CDR3 loop is CASSPYSRTGELFF. The CDR3 coding sequence is TGTGCCAGCAGCCCGTACAGTCGAACCGGGGAGCTGTTTTTT.